Described below is a single T cell receptor (beta chain) sequence and its context. Its target is unknown. The sample comes from a study of brain T cells in children with intractable seizures. Study conclusions and caveats: Absence of clones before surgery may stem from lower sequencing depth.

The CDR3 is made up of 15 amino acids. Germline assignment: CDR1 LNHNV and CDR2 YYDKDF (reference sequence). The ends were cut back, 0 bases at V and 7 bases at J, with 13 bases in the middle. Time point in this sample: blood from clinic visit 5 months post-surgery; TSC patient then seizure free. The repertoire was sequenced with immunoSEQ multiplex PCR; TCRdb's copy has only in-frame clones and lacks some. The table shows 340,000 or so clones, with over 90% occurring only once. This receptor was obtained from a boy under two years old with tuberous sclerosis and intractable seizures. The starting material was peripheral blood, obtained less than 6 months after surgery. J is TRBJ1-5 and V is TRBV15, with no clear D. CDR3 DNA sequence: TGTGCCACCAGCAGAGATCCAAAGGGTCCGCAGCCCCAGCATTTT. It translates to CATSRDPKGPQPQHF.